The TCR beta chain under discussion was sequenced for a study of blood T cell repertoires in COVID-19. Study-level information: Collection of acute and convalescent COVID-19 samples took place in the United States, Italy and Spain.

This CDR3 contains 13 residues. Germline V gene sequence: CDR1 GTSNPN, CDR2 SVGIG (reference sequence). Trimming cost V 4 bases and J 5 bases, with 14 bases left between them. Produced via immunoSEQ multiplex PCR; TCRdb's table is partial and in-frame only. The repertoire holds about 200,000 clones, with roughly nine tenths as singletons. The sequenced material came from peripheral blood. The chain combines TRBV30 with TRBJ1-2; perhaps TRBD1 as D (6 bases). This receptor was obtained from a man aged 40-49 years with acute or convalescent COVID-19. Here the CDR3 DNA reads TGTGCCTGGACCCCGACAGGAGAGTATGGCTACACCTTC. It yields the protein CAWTPTGEYGYTF.